These 26 T cell receptor beta chains were all obtained from the same sample, sequenced in a study of blood T cell repertoires in COVID-19. Here immunoSEQ multiplex PCR was the method, and the copy in TCRdb shows in-frame clones only, minus some. The table records fewer than 200,000 clones, 75% to 90% of them present only once. Source material: PBMCs or T cells enriched from blood (not recorded which). The receptors here all came from a woman in her fifties or sixties who had recovered from COVID-19.

Many counts were recorded for this clone. The chain combines TRBV18 with TRBJ1-3; 7 nucleotides match TRBD1. The CDR3 is made up of 15 amino acids. From germline, CDR1 is KGHSH and CDR2 LQKENI. Trimming took 3 bases from V and 0 from J; bases not matched to a gene: 2. CDR3 protein: CASSPGQDSGNTIYF. CDR3 DNA sequence: TGTGCCAGCTCACCCGGACAGGACTCTGGAAACACCATATATTTT.

The V and J genes are TRBV28 and TRBJ2-2, with 10 bases identical to TRBD1. Germline loops: CDR1 MDHEN, CDR2 SYDVKM. The CDR3 loop spans 15 amino acids. V lost 4 bases to trimming and J lost 4 bases; unmatched junction nucleotides: 3. The CDR3 DNA follows: TGTGCCAGCAGTTCAGGGACAGGGGCCACCGGGGAGCTGTTTTTT. Translation: CASSSGTGATGELFF.

The chain employs TRBV27 and TRBJ1-5; no definite D call. Trimming shortened V by 1 base and J by 4 bases, and 11 bases separated the two germline ends. This CDR3 is built from 15 residues. CDR1 and CDR2 (germline): MNHEY, SMNVEV (reference sequence). The CDR3 protein is CASSLWSSSNQPQHF. The CDR3 DNA reads as TGTGCCAGCAGTTTATGGTCCAGTTCGAATCAGCCCCAGCATTTT.

This chain joins TRBV5-1 and TRBJ2-5, with a weak D call TRBD1 (5 bases). Looked up from germline, CDR1 is SGHRS and CDR2 is YFSETQ. This CDR3 has 12 amino acids. The germline V and J ends were trimmed by 5 bases and 2 bases, with 7 bases remaining between them. In DNA, the CDR3 is TGCGCCAGCAGAGGGGCACAAGAGACCCAGTACTTC. Translation: CASRGAQETQYF.

The chain combines TRBV14 with TRBJ2-7; D gene ambiguous. Trimming shortened V by 4 bases and J by 3 bases, and 10 bases separated the two germline ends. The CDR3 runs to 13 residues. The germline V gene has CDR1 SGHDN and CDR2 FVKESK. The CDR3 sequence is CASSRGRIYEQYV. CDR3 coding DNA: TGTGCCAGCAGCCGAGGTCGGATCTACGAGCAGTACGTC.

The chain has TRBV4-2 and TRBJ1-2; D unclear. The V and J ends lost 1 base and 4 bases respectively, with 19 bases between them. The CDR3 totals 17 residues. Germline loops: CDR1 LGHNA, CDR2 YNFKEQ. CDR3 protein: CASSQAREVVGLYGYTF. The CDR3, as DNA: TGTGCCAGCAGCCAAGCCCGAGAAGTTGTCGGACTCTATGGCTACACCTTC.

This chain connects TRBV5-8 to TRBJ2-3; 7 bases are a match to TRBD2. The germline CDR1 and CDR2 sequences are SGHTS and YDEGEE. There are 16 residues in the CDR3. J lost 5 bases, V lost 4 bases, and 13 bases had no gene match. CDR3 DNA sequence: TGTGCCAGCAGCCCCTTAGCGGGCCCAAGTGGAGATACGCAGTATTTT. Translated, it gives CASSPLAGPSGDTQYF.

The J gene is TRBJ1-2, the V gene TRBV5-1; 8 nucleotides align to TRBD1. The CDR3 length is 14 residues. V lost 7 bases, J lost 2 bases, and 7 bases stayed unmatched. Germline CDR1 reads SGHRS; CDR2 reads YFSETQ. CDR3 DNA sequence: TGCGCCAGCGGGACAGGACAGGCAAACTATGGCTACACCTTC. This encodes CASGTGQANYGYTF.

The chain links TRBV5-1 to TRBJ2-3; 7 nucleotides match TRBD2. This CDR3 contains 15 residues. Germline values: CDR1 SGHRS, CDR2 YFSETQ. V trimming: 9 bases; J trimming: 6 bases; junction bases outside the gene matches: 16. CDR3 loop: CATGGGRGPLDTQYF. Here the CDR3 DNA reads TGCGCCACGGGAGGAGGACGGGGCCCCTTGGATACGCAGTATTTT. Filled out from reference TRBV5-1 and TRBJ2-3, the complete variable domain reads KAGVTQTPRYLIKTRGQQVTLSCSPISGHRSVSWYQQTPGQGLQFLFEYFSETQRNKGNFPGRFSGRQFSNSRSEMNVSTLELGDSALYLCATGGGRGPLDTQYFGPGTRLTVL.

The rearrangement uses TRBV27 and TRBJ1-2, with a possible D match to TRBD1 (6 bases). The germline V and J ends were trimmed by 6 bases and 1 base, with 15 bases remaining between them. From germline, CDR1 is MNHEY and CDR2 SMNVEV (reference sequence). This CDR3 region has 15 residues. CDR3 in DNA: TGTGCCAGCAGGCCCGGACAGATCAATAACTATGGCTACACCTTC. The encoded protein is CASRPGQINNYGYTF.

This chain uses TRBV19 with TRBJ2-5, with 12 bases lining up with TRBD2. This CDR3 is built from 15 residues. The V segment lost 4 bases and the J segment 4 bases; nucleotides outside the gene matches: 4. CDR1 LNHDA and CDR2 SQIVND come from the germline V gene (reference sequence). Here the CDR3 DNA reads TGTGCCAGTAGTACTAGCGGGAGGGCCCTAGAGACCCAGTACTTC. This sequence encodes CASSTSGRALETQYF.

The chain has TRBV5-6 and TRBJ1-1, with D perhaps TRBD1 (5 bases). The germline V and J ends were trimmed by 0 bases and 11 bases, with 11 bases remaining between them. The length of the CDR3 is 12 residues. Germline-derived CDR1 and CDR2 are SGHDT and YYEEEE. The CDR3 region is CASSLGGLGAFF. The CDR3 coding sequence is TGTGCCAGCAGCTTGGGGGGCCTGGGGGCTTTCTTT.

A single count supports this clone. The rearrangement joins TRBV7-2 to TRBJ2-5; unclear D gene. V lost 1 base and J lost 3, with 3 bases in between. Germline assignment: CDR1 SGHTA and CDR2 FQGNSA. The CDR3 is 12 residues long. The CDR3 nucleotides are TGTGCCAGCAGCTTAGGTAAAGAGACCCAGTACTTC. Its protein is CASSLGKETQYF.

The chain joins TRBV5-6 to TRBJ1-5; 10 bases agree with TRBD1. Unmatched junction bases numbered 8, after V lost 4 bases and J lost 1 base. Per germline, CDR1 SGHDT and CDR2 YYEEEE. This CDR3 has 17 amino acids. The CDR3 bases are TGTGCCAGCAGCATCTGGACAGGGGGGAGAAGCAATCAGCCCCAGCATTTT. Translation gives CASSIWTGGRSNQPQHF.

V and J are TRBV30 and TRBJ2-2, with a weak D call TRBD2 (6 bases). V was clipped by 4 bases and J by 2 bases, with 11 bases between them. Germline-derived CDR1 and CDR2 are GTSNPN and SVGIG (reference sequence). This CDR3 spans 14 amino acids. CDR3 DNA: TGTGCCTGGAAACCGGGACTCAACACCGGGGAGCTGTTTTTT. Translating it yields CAWKPGLNTGELFF.

The rearrangement links TRBV11-1 to TRBJ1-3; a possible D gene is TRBD1 (6 bases). The CDR3 is made up of 16 amino acids. V dropped 5 bases and J dropped 0 bases, with 14 bases sitting between them. The germline CDR1 and CDR2 sequences are SGHAT and FQDESV (reference sequence). This CDR3 is CASSARQAYSGNTIYF. The CDR3 DNA is TGTGCCAGCAGCGCCCGACAGGCGTACTCTGGAAACACCATATATTTT.

The V call is TRBV6-5, the J call TRBJ1-5; D perhaps matches TRBD1 (5 bases). The CDR3 contains 14 residues. V lost 0 bases and J 6 bases, leaving 9 bases between the germline ends. Per germline, CDR1 MNHEY and CDR2 SVGAGI. CDR3 sequence: CASSYSSGRQPQHF. CDR3 bases: TGTGCCAGCAGTTACTCTTCAGGGCGTCAGCCCCAGCATTTT.

The CDR3 is CASRFAPGTEAFF. CDR3 sequence (DNA): TGTGCCAGTAGGTTTGCTCCAGGGACTGAAGCTTTCTTT. The chain is built from TRBV19 and TRBJ1-1, with a tentative D call TRBD1 (5 bases). V lost 6 bases and J 5 bases, leaving 13 bases between the germline ends. The CDR3 sequence is 13 residues long. The germline V gene encodes CDR1 LNHDA and CDR2 SQIVND (reference sequence).

The rearrangement links TRBV7-9 to TRBJ2-6, with 7 bases lining up with TRBD1. V shed 0 bases, J shed 2 bases, and the junction held 1 base outside the gene matches. Per the germline V gene, CDR1 is SEHNR and CDR2 is FQNEAQ (reference sequence). This CDR3 region has 16 residues. CDR3 nucleotides: TGTGCCAGCAGCTTAGCGCAGGGGGCTGGGGCCAACGTCCTGACTTTC. This translates into CASSLAQGAGANVLTF.

The CDR3: CASSQSASATNEKLFF. The CDR3 bases are TGCGCCAGCAGTCAATCGGCATCTGCAACTAATGAAAAACTGTTTTTT. This sequence joins TRBV23-1 and TRBJ1-4; D is unresolved. TRBV23-1 is classed as an ORF, of uncertain function. Trimming took 0 bases from V and 0 from J, leaving 8 bases between them. This CDR3 contains 16 residues.

A single count supports this clone. The chain joins TRBV28 to TRBJ2-5; D possibly corresponds to TRBD2 (6 bases). The germline V gene has CDR1 MDHEN and CDR2 SYDVKM. This CDR3 is built from 16 residues. V was shortened by 5 bases and J by 0 bases, with 16 bases between the two germline ends. The CDR3: CASSPSGLIDQETQYF. As DNA, the CDR3 is TGTGCCAGCAGTCCATCGGGACTGATCGACCAAGAGACCCAGTACTTC.

The chain links TRBV30 to TRBJ1-2, with 7 bases that match TRBD1. Germline CDR1 and CDR2: GTSNPN and SVGIG (reference sequence). The J segment lost 2 bases and the V segment lost 7 bases, leaving 7 bases of the junction unmatched. The CDR3 spans 13 residues. The chain's CDR3 is CASTGFRNYGYTF. The CDR3 DNA reads TGTGCCTCGACAGGGTTCAGGAACTATGGCTACACCTTC.

The V and J genes are TRBV7-8 and TRBJ1-4; possibly TRBD1 for D (5 bases). Trimming took 4 bases from V and 8 from J, leaving 20 bases between them. The germline V gene encodes CDR1 SGHVS and CDR2 FQNEAQ. This CDR3 comprises 16 residues. CDR3 DNA: TGTGCCAGCAGCTCCCGGACGGGGGACGCGGAGGAAAAACTGTTTTTT. Its protein is CASSSRTGDAEEKLFF. Complete variable domain (other parts from reference TRBV7-8 and TRBJ1-4): GAGVSQSPRYKVAKRGQDVALRCDPISGHVSLFWYQQALGQGPEFLTYFQNEAQLDKSGLPSDRFFAERPEGSVSTLKIQRTQQEDSAVYLCASSSRTGDAEEKLFFGSGTQLSVL.

The table lists this clone with a few counts. J is TRBJ1-6 and V is TRBV7-9, with unresolved D. Germline V CDR1 and CDR2: SEHNR, FQNEAQ (reference sequence). Deletions cut 3 bases from V and 10 bases from J, with 10 bases between. This CDR3 is 13 amino acids long. The CDR3 is CASSLTGNSPLHF. CDR3 nucleotides: TGTGCCAGCAGCTTGACGGGGAACTCACCCCTCCACTTT.

This clone turned up a few times. This chain connects TRBV9 to TRBJ2-3; maybe TRBD2 (6 bases). Germline CDR1 is SGDLS and CDR2 is YYNGEE. This CDR3 spans 15 amino acids. V was pared by 1 base and J by 2 bases, with 11 bases between. The CDR3, as DNA: TGTGCCAGCAGCGTAATAGGCGGGAACACAGATACGCAGTATTTT. Translated, it gives CASSVIGGNTDTQYF.

V usage is TRBV11-2 and J usage is TRBJ1-4; 11 nucleotides align to TRBD1. Per germline, CDR1 SGHAT and CDR2 FQNNGV. The CDR3 covers 17 residues. Unmatched junction bases numbered 3, after V lost 3 bases and J lost 0 bases. The CDR3 DNA is TGTGCCAGCAGCTTCGGACAGGGGGCAGCAACTAATGAAAAACTGTTTTTT. The encoded protein is CASSFGQGAATNEKLFF.